This TCR beta chain was sequenced in a study of regulatory T cells in long-lasting Graves disease. Overall study results and limits: Persistent patients shared more public clonotypes (under 3,000) than newly diagnosed patients (about 970).

For TCR beta, libraries came from iRepertoire HTBI primers and Arm-PCR of CDR3 regions. TCRdb processed the multiplex PCR reads anew with MiXCR; each CDR3 protein has one entry. The data contain about 440,000 distinct CDR3 sequences, 15% of them seen just once; the ten biggest clones take up roughly 17%. This clonotype showed up many times. Its target is unknown. Time point described: newly diagnosed GD, antithyroid drugs for less than 3 months. PBMC-derived RNA was used for the TCR library. Guidelines of the American Thyroid Association were used to diagnose Graves' disease. CDR1 DFQATT and CDR2 SNEGSKA come from the germline V gene (reference sequence). V was trimmed by 2 bases and J by 6 bases, leaving 23 bases between them. The CDR3 has 16 amino acids. These same data were also listed under a study on T cells in Graves' hyperthyroidism and ophthalmopathy. That investigation notes: Graves' hyperthyroidism without ophthalmopathy progression within 18 months was termed stable. Using the HTBI primer set, a first-round RT-PCR was run on the TCR CDR3.

The sample in question was peripheral blood mononuclear cells (PBMCs), obtained at new diagnosis, from a patient treated with antithyroid drugs. The chain joins TRBV20-1 to TRBJ2-7, with a weak D call TRBD1 (7 bases). The TCR sequence derives from a woman in her twenties or thirties with Graves disease. The CDR3, as DNA: TGCAGTGCTAGAAGGGCGGGGACAGCACTGGCGTTCGAGCAGTACTTC. Its protein is CSARRAGTALAFEQYF.